Below are 8 T cell receptor beta chains sequenced from a single sample in a study of Graves' ophthalmopathy and Graves' hyperthyroidism. RNA transcripts provided the template for amplifying TCR beta CDR3 regions. Second-round multiplex PCR came after a first-round RT-PCR that employed HTBI primers. TCRdb passed the multiplex PCR reads through MiXCR, listing each CDR3 protein once. The repertoire has around 670,000 distinct CDR3 sequences, roughly 41% of them found once; the top ten carry about 40%. Sequenced: peripheral blood. The source is an adult man with Graves' ophthalmopathy.

The V call is TRBV11-2, the J call TRBJ1-6; D not certain. The V end was cut by 7 bases, the J end by 6 bases, with 16 bases between. The CDR3 loop spans 15 amino acids. Germline values: CDR1 SGHAT, CDR2 FQNNGV. The CDR3 DNA reads TGTGCCAGCAAGTGGGCCGGGGAGGTTAATTCACCCCTCCACTTT. Protein product: CASKWAGEVNSPLHF.

The chain links TRBV28 to TRBJ2-7, with 8 bases identical to TRBD1. J lost 4 bases, V lost 5 bases, and 13 bases had no gene match. The CDR3 sequence is 16 residues long. Germline V CDR1 and CDR2: MDHEN, SYDVKM. The CDR3 coding sequence is TGTGCCAGCAGTCTCGGCCGGACAGGGCGAATTTACGAGCAGTACGTC. This gives the protein CASSLGRTGRIYEQYV.

About this clonotype itself: This sequence may be a read error, since a much larger clone differs from it by one base. The chain combines TRBV7-2 with TRBJ2-7; D remains ambiguous. V was shortened by 5 bases and J by 6 bases, with 20 bases between the two germline ends. This CDR3 contains 15 residues. From germline, CDR1 is SGHTA and CDR2 FQGNSA. CDR3: CASSDLKGKEVEQYF. The DNA of the CDR3 is TGTGCCAGCAGCGACTTAAAAGGGAAAGAGGTCGAGCAGTACTTC.

In its sample, this clonotype was seen a few times. This may be a read error, as it is one base from a much larger clone. The rearrangement links TRBV25-1 to TRBJ1-5, with D maybe TRBD1 (5 bases). Germline values: CDR1 MGHDK, CDR2 SYGVNS. Trimming pared 3 bases from V and 6 bases from J, leaving 6 bases between. The CDR3 runs 12 residues. This CDR3 is CASSDGGQPQHF. The CDR3 DNA sequence: TGTGCCAGCAGTGATGGGGGTCAGCCCCAGCATTTT. Full variable domain (remainder filled in from reference TRBV25-1 and TRBJ1-5): EADIYQTPRYLVIGTGKKITLECSQTMGHDKMYWYQQDPGMELHLIHYSYGVNSTEKGDLSSESTVSRIRTEHFPLTLESARPSHTSQYLCASSDGGQPQHFGDGTRLSIL.

J is TRBJ1-1 and V is TRBV29-1; a weak D match, TRBD1 (5 bases). The CDR3 extends over 13 amino acids. V was trimmed by 2 bases and J by 3 bases, leaving 10 bases between them. The V gene's germline CDR1 is SQVTM and CDR2 ANQGSEA. The CDR3 DNA reads TGCAGCGTTGAACAAGGGGTGGACACTGAAGCTTTCTTT. This encodes CSVEQGVDTEAFF.

The chain uses TRBV7-9 and TRBJ2-7; TRBD1 might be the D (5 bases). This CDR3 has 13 residues. V shed 6 bases and J shed 4 bases, with 13 bases lying between them. Germline V lookup: CDR1 SEHNR, CDR2 FQNEAQ (reference sequence). Here the CDR3 DNA reads TGTGCCAGCAGAGGGGTCCTTCCTTACGAGCAGTACTTC. This encodes CASRGVLPYEQYF.

V usage is TRBV25-1 and J usage is TRBJ1-2; D is unresolved. In germline, CDR1 is MGHDK, CDR2 SYGVNS. V shed 9 bases and J shed 3 bases, with 8 bases lying between them. The CDR3 runs to 11 residues. CDR3: CARGSDYGYTF. The CDR3 DNA reads as TGTGCCAGGGGAAGTGACTATGGCTACACCTTC.

This clonotype was found a few times. An end of the junction differs from the germline gene, which may be a read error. The rearrangement uses TRBV7-3 and TRBJ2-5, with 14 bases that match TRBD2. This CDR3 has 17 residues. CDR1 is SGHTA, CDR2 FQGTGA, per germline. The CDR3 region has the DNA TGCGCCAGCAGCCCCGGACTAGCGGGAGGCCCGGTGGAGACCCAGTACTTC. Amino acids: CASSPGLAGGPVETQYF.